The 29 T cell receptor beta chains given below trace back to one sample, sequenced in a study of response to subunit inactivated influenza vaccine. MiXCR was run by TCRdb on the RT-PCR reads, yielding one entry per CDR3 protein. The sample consists of 300,000 to 350,000 distinct CDR3 sequences, over 20% of them appearing once. Source: PBMCs from blood, taken 21 months after vaccination. Receptors originate from a man aged 50-75 years who received an inactivated influenza vaccine.

This clonotype came up a few times. As DNA, the CDR3 is TGTGCCAGCAGCCGCTGGACAGGGGTGGCCACTGAAGCTTTCTTT. Amino acid sequence: CASSRWTGVATEAFF. The chain recombines TRBV3-1 with TRBJ1-1, with TRBD1 matching 9 bases. The ends lost 4 bases at V and 4 bases at J; junction bases unmatched: 7. The CDR3 has 15 amino acids. Germline CDR1 and CDR2: LGHDT and YNNKEL (reference sequence).

This clonotype was counted a few times. The rearrangement joins TRBV20-1 to TRBJ2-2; 14 bases line up with TRBD2. V dropped 6 bases and J dropped 5; count of bases not matched to a gene: 8. The CDR3 sequence is 16 residues long. The germline V gene has CDR1 DFQATT and CDR2 SNEGSKA (reference sequence). The CDR3 DNA is TGCAGTGCCCCGGGACTAGCGGGAGTAATTACCGGGGAGCTGTTTTTT. It translates to CSAPGLAGVITGELFF.

The table lists this clonotype with a few counts. The rearrangement uses TRBV7-2 and TRBJ2-2; D is unresolved. There are 14 residues in the CDR3. Germline V gene sequence: CDR1 SGHTA, CDR2 FQGNSA. The V end lost 2 bases, the J end lost 6 bases, and 10 bases lay between the germline ends. In DNA, the CDR3 is TGTGCCAGCAGCTTATCCAGCCCGGCCGGGGAGCTGTTTTTT. The encoded protein is CASSLSSPAGELFF.

The genes are TRBV3-1 and TRBJ2-7; unclear D gene. In germline, CDR1 is LGHDT, CDR2 YNNKEL (reference sequence). V was pared by 4 bases and J by 2 bases, with 6 bases between. CDR3 length: 12 residues. The CDR3 reads CASSRETYEQYF. In DNA form, the CDR3 reads TGTGCCAGCAGCCGCGAAACCTACGAGCAGTACTTC.

With respect to this clonotype: At one end the junction does not follow the germline gene, possibly because of a read error. This chain connects TRBV2 to TRBJ1-2; 11 bases are a match to TRBD1. Germline V lookup: CDR1 SNHLY, CDR2 FYNNEI. This CDR3 has 15 residues. In nucleotides, the CDR3 is TGTACCAGCAGAGCTCTGGACAGGGGGCATATAGGCTACACCTTC. Translation gives CTSRALDRGHIGYTF. Looking up the rest from reference TRBV2 and TRBJ1-2 gives the full variable domain: EPEVTQTPSHQVTQMGQEVILRCVPISNHLYFYWYRQILGQKVEFLVSFYNNEISEKSEIFDDQFSVERPDGSNFTLKIRSTKLEDSAMYFCTSRALDRGHIGYTFGSGTRLTVV.

This clonotype was seen only a few times. This chain uses TRBV7-9 with TRBJ1-4, with D unclear. The germline gives CDR1 SEHNR, CDR2 FQNEAQ (reference sequence). This CDR3 comprises 15 residues. V was trimmed by 5 bases and J by 10 bases, leaving 20 bases between them. As DNA, the CDR3 is TGTGCCAGCAGCCCTAGTGACATAGCGTTCGGAAAACTGTTTTTT. It specifies CASSPSDIAFGKLFF.

This clonotype was recorded a few times. The rearrangement joins TRBV20-1 to TRBJ2-1; 11 nucleotides line up with TRBD2. V trimming: 6 bases; J trimming: 9 bases; junction bases outside the gene matches: 10. Germline CDR1 is DFQATT and CDR2 is SNEGSKA (reference sequence). The CDR3 is 14 residues long. CDR3 in amino acids: CSATGTSGPFEQFF. The CDR3 DNA reads as TGCAGTGCAACCGGGACTAGCGGACCCTTTGAGCAGTTCTTC.

The chain links TRBV7-2 to TRBJ1-2; D unclear. Per germline, CDR1 SGHTA and CDR2 FQGNSA. This CDR3 comprises 16 residues. Trimming left V 1 base short and J 5 bases short, with 17 bases between. The CDR3 is CASSLGLRWLGYGYTF. CDR3 in DNA: TGTGCCAGCAGCTTAGGGCTACGTTGGCTAGGGTATGGCTACACCTTC.

This clonotype was found a few times. The V call is TRBV28, the J call TRBJ1-1; a weak D match, TRBD1 (6 bases). Germline V gene sequence: CDR1 MDHEN, CDR2 SYDVKM. This CDR3 has 14 amino acids. Trimming removed 1 base from V and 4 bases from J, with 10 bases in between. This CDR3 is CASSLSGAGTEAFF. In nucleotides, the CDR3 is TGTGCCAGCAGTTTATCAGGGGCGGGCACTGAAGCTTTCTTT.

The rearrangement links TRBV2 to TRBJ2-7, with D tentatively TRBD1 (6 bases). The CDR3 extends over 15 amino acids. Trimming took 5 bases from V and 0 from J, leaving 14 bases between them. CDR1 and CDR2 (germline): SNHLY, FYNNEI. CDR3 protein: CASSFDRISSYEQYF. CDR3 bases: TGTGCCAGCAGTTTCGACAGGATTAGCTCCTACGAGCAGTACTTC.

The V and J genes are TRBV6-5 and TRBJ2-6; D is ambiguous. This CDR3 contains 18 residues. V gave up 0 bases and J gave up 0 bases, with 12 bases separating them. From germline, CDR1 is MNHEY and CDR2 SVGAGI. In nucleotides, the CDR3 is TGTGCCAGCAGTTACTCGGGCACTTTTAGCTCTGGGGCCAACGTCCTGACTTTC. It translates to CASSYSGTFSSGANVLTF.

This clonotype turned up a few times. The rearrangement joins TRBV6-1 to TRBJ1-5, with a tentative D call TRBD1 (6 bases). Trimming cost V 4 bases and J 6 bases, with 10 bases left between them. Germline V gene data show CDR1 as MNHNS and CDR2 as SASEGT. This CDR3 is built from 13 residues. The CDR3 sequence is CASSVGGFQPQHF. Written as DNA, the CDR3 is TGTGCCAGCAGTGTTGGGGGCTTTCAGCCCCAGCATTTT.

This clonotype was counted many times. The chain is built from TRBV3-1 and TRBJ2-3, with a weak D call TRBD2 (7 bases). Germline V gene lookup returns CDR1 LGHDT and CDR2 YNNKEL (reference sequence). V lost 4 bases, J lost 8 bases, and 16 bases lay in between. The CDR3 covers 14 residues. CDR3 nucleotide sequence: TGTGCCAGCAGCCCGCTGAGGGGGGGCGGTACGCAGTATTTT. Translating it yields CASSPLRGGGTQYF.

This clonotype was seen a few times. The chain joins TRBV20-1 to TRBJ2-7; D is undetermined. This CDR3 is 14 amino acids long. Germline CDR1 and CDR2: DFQATT and SNEGSKA (reference sequence). V was cut by 0 bases and J by 3 bases, with 12 bases left in between. The chain's CDR3 is CSARDLDNLYEQYF. The CDR3 DNA reads TGCAGTGCTAGAGATCTTGACAACCTCTACGAGCAGTACTTC.

J is TRBJ2-2 and V is TRBV27; 10 bases are shared with TRBD2. Germline V gives CDR1 MNHEY, CDR2 SMNVEV (reference sequence). V lost 4 bases, J lost 2 bases, and 10 bases stayed unmatched. The CDR3 consists of 18 residues. The CDR3 loop is CASSSRWLAGENTGELFF. CDR3 bases: TGTGCCAGCAGTTCTAGGTGGCTAGCGGGAGAAAACACCGGGGAGCTGTTTTTT.

The chain couples TRBV30 to TRBJ2-5; D is unresolved. Germline-derived CDR1 and CDR2 are GTSNPN and SVGIG (reference sequence). V was trimmed by 5 bases and J by 1 base, leaving 5 bases between them. This CDR3 contains 11 residues. The CDR3: CAWGFQETQYF. CDR3 DNA: TGTGCCTGGGGATTCCAAGAGACCCAGTACTTC.

J is TRBJ2-7 and V is TRBV20-1; D possibly corresponds to TRBD1 (7 bases). The CDR3 runs to 12 residues. Trimming removed 6 bases at V and 4 bases at J, with 13 bases between. Germline CDR1 DFQATT, CDR2 SNEGSKA (reference sequence). The CDR3 is CSAGAGGYEQYF. In nucleotides, the CDR3 is TGCAGTGCAGGGGCAGGGGGGTACGAGCAGTACTTC.

In this sample, this clonotype turned up a few times. The rearrangement links TRBV28 to TRBJ1-5, with no clear D. CDR1 and CDR2 from the germline V gene are MDHEN and SYDVKM. V was shortened by 2 bases and J by 3 bases, with 8 bases between the two germline ends. The CDR3 is 14 amino acids. CDR3 amino acids: CASSLSGINQPQHF. The CDR3 nucleotides are TGTGCCAGCAGTTTAAGCGGGATCAATCAGCCCCAGCATTTT.

The rearrangement joins TRBV20-1 to TRBJ2-4; D ambiguous. The V and J ends lost 5 bases and 3 bases respectively, with 11 bases between them. Germline values: CDR1 DFQATT, CDR2 SNEGSKA (reference sequence). The CDR3 consists of 13 residues. This CDR3 reads CSAPTSGKNIQYF. The CDR3 DNA follows: TGCAGTGCTCCAACAAGTGGCAAAAACATTCAGTACTTC.

This clonotype was seen more than once but under ten times. The chain is built from TRBV3-1 and TRBJ1-1, with 9 bases fitting TRBD1. Germline values: CDR1 LGHDT, CDR2 YNNKEL (reference sequence). The CDR3 is 16 amino acids. V was pared by 4 bases and J by 4 bases, with 10 bases of the junction left unmatched. The CDR3 DNA reads TGTGCCAGCAGCCCGCATTCGGGACAGGGACTCACTGAAGCTTTCTTT. Amino acid sequence: CASSPHSGQGLTEAFF.

The V gene is TRBV18, the J gene TRBJ2-6, with 8 bases aligning to TRBD1. CDR3 length: 17 residues. Germline CDR1 reads KGHSH; CDR2 reads LQKENI. V was clipped by 6 bases and J by 0 bases; unmatched bases: 7. The DNA for the CDR3 is TGTGCCAGCTCGAACGGACAGGGAAACTCTGGGGCCAACGTCCTGACTTTC. Protein: CASSNGQGNSGANVLTF.

This clonotype was observed a few times. The chain joins TRBV20-1 to TRBJ1-3; no definite D call. Trimming removed 0 bases at V and 5 bases at J, with 8 bases between. Germline CDR1 DFQATT, CDR2 SNEGSKA (reference sequence). The CDR3 covers 13 residues. As DNA, the CDR3 is TGCAGTGCTAGAGATGACACGAGAAACACCATATATTTT. This translates into CSARDDTRNTIYF.

This clonotype has a handful of counts. V usage is TRBV20-1 and J usage is TRBJ1-2, with D maybe TRBD1 (5 bases). Trimming shortened V by 3 bases and J by 3 bases, and 11 bases separated the two germline ends. This CDR3 comprises 13 residues. Germline V gene data show CDR1 as DFQATT and CDR2 as SNEGSKA (reference sequence). CDR3 DNA sequence: TGCAGTGCTAGTATCCGGGGGGACTATGGCTACACCTTC. This codes for CSASIRGDYGYTF.

This sequence joins TRBV19 and TRBJ1-5; D gene ambiguous. The germline CDR1 and CDR2 sequences are LNHDA and SQIVND (reference sequence). The CDR3 extends over 18 amino acids. V dropped 3 bases and J dropped 0 bases, with 18 bases sitting between them. The CDR3 loop is CASSMDRRVAYSNQPQHF. CDR3 bases: TGTGCCAGTAGTATGGACCGGAGGGTCGCTTATAGCAATCAGCCCCAGCATTTT.

In its sample, this clonotype was seen a few times. The chain uses TRBV18 and TRBJ1-1, with a tentative D call TRBD1 (5 bases). The V end was cut by 4 bases, the J end by 0 bases, with 18 bases between. CDR1 and CDR2 (germline): KGHSH, LQKENI. There are 17 residues in the CDR3. DNA of the CDR3: TGTGCCAGCTCACAAACCGGGGGGTTCGGGATGAACACTGAAGCTTTCTTT. It is translated as CASSQTGGFGMNTEAFF.

A single count supports this clonotype. V gene TRBV10-3 combines with J gene TRBJ2-3; D may be TRBD1 (6 bases). The CDR3 sequence is 15 residues long. Trimming removed 4 bases at V and 2 bases at J, with 13 bases between. Germline-derived CDR1 and CDR2 are ENHRY and SYGVKD. In DNA form, the CDR3 reads TGTGCCATCAGTGCCACAGGGACCTTCACAGATACGCAGTATTTT. As protein: CAISATGTFTDTQYF.

The rearrangement joins TRBV10-3 to TRBJ1-1, with 8 nucleotides matching TRBD1. Germline CDR1 and CDR2: ENHRY and SYGVKD. The V segment lost 10 bases and the J segment 0 bases; nucleotides outside the gene matches: 7. CDR3 length: 14 residues. CDR3 DNA sequence: TGTGCCACATTACAGGGGGGTATGAACACTGAAGCTTTCTTT. Translation: CATLQGGMNTEAFF.

The chain combines TRBV5-6 with TRBJ1-5, with D hard to call. CDR1 is SGHDT, CDR2 YYEEEE, per germline. This CDR3 is 14 amino acids long. Trimming took 1 base from V and 3 from J, leaving 8 bases between them. CDR3 amino acids: CASSLPGDNQPQHF. CDR3 in DNA: TGTGCCAGCAGCTTGCCCGGGGACAATCAGCCCCAGCATTTT.

The V and J genes are TRBV19 and TRBJ1-3; D perhaps matches TRBD1 (6 bases). The CDR3 extends over 15 amino acids. Trimming shortened V by 3 bases and J by 0 bases, and 9 bases separated the two germline ends. Germline CDR1 LNHDA, CDR2 SQIVND (reference sequence). CDR3 sequence (DNA): TGTGCCAGTAGTATCTGGGACACCTCTGGAAACACCATATATTTT. Translated, it gives CASSIWDTSGNTIYF.